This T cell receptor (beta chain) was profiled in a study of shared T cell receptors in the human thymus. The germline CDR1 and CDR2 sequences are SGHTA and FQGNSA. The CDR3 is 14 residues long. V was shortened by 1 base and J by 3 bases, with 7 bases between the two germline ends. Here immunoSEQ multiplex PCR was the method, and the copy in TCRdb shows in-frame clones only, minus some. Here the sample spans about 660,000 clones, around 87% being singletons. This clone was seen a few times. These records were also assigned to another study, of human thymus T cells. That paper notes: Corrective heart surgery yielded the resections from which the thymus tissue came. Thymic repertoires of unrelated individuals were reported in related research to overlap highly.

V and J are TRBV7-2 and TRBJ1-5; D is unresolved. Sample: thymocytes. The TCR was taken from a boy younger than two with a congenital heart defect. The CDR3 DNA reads TGTGCCAGCAGCTTAGGGCAGGACAATCAGCCCCAGCATTTT. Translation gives CASSLGQDNQPQHF.